A single sample gave rise to the 3 T cell receptor beta chains below, sequenced in a study of control samples from healthy donors and cancer patients. Produced via immunoSEQ multiplex PCR; TCRdb's table is partial and in-frame only. The sample has fewer than 150,000 clones; 91% are singletons. Source material: blood. The origin of the receptors is a young man in good health.

This rearrangement joins TRBV29-1 to TRBJ2-7; D remains unclear. Germline-derived CDR1 and CDR2 are SQVTM and ANQGSEA. Trimming shortened V by 7 bases and J by 2 bases, and 15 bases separated the two germline ends. The CDR3 is made up of 13 amino acids. In DNA, the CDR3 is TGCAGCGCCGCGTTGGCAGCGACCTACGAGCAGTACTTC. Residues: CSAALAATYEQYF.

In DNA form, the CDR3 reads TGCGCCAGCAGACGGGACAGGGCACCACCCCTCCACTTT. Translated: CASRRDRAPPLHF. The chain couples TRBV10-1 to TRBJ1-6, with TRBD1 identical over 9 bases. CDR1 and CDR2 (germline): WNHNN, SYGVQD (reference sequence). Trimming cost V 6 bases and J 11 bases; bases outside gene matches: 5. The CDR3 sequence is 13 residues long.

The chain couples TRBV5-5 to TRBJ1-6; D uncertain. V lost 0 bases and J 8 bases, leaving 6 bases between the germline ends. This CDR3 spans 13 amino acids. CDR1 SGHKS and CDR2 YYEKEE come from the germline V gene (reference sequence). CDR3 DNA: TGTGCCAGCAGCTTGGCTGCTGATTCACCCCTCCACTTT. Protein sequence: CASSLAADSPLHF.